Following are 6 T cell receptor beta chains from one sample sequenced in a study of blood T cells in healthy people across ages. Then a second PCR, running roughly 7 to 11 cycles, was carried out with a sample-barcoded 5' primer and a J-beta primer mix. TCRdb passed the 5' RACE reads through MiXCR, listing each CDR3 protein once. Found here are 1.5 million to 2 million distinct CDR3 sequences, around half of them singletons; the top ten hold 2.1%. Material for sequencing was blood. The receptors shown here come from a woman aged 40 to 50 in good health.

The chain combines TRBV20-1 with TRBJ2-5; D possibly matches TRBD1 or TRBD2 (5 bases each). The CDR3 runs to 15 residues. Germline V gene sequence: CDR1 DFQATT, CDR2 SNEGSKA (reference sequence). V was clipped by 3 bases and J by 7 bases, with 21 bases between them. This chain's CDR3 is CSASLSGPGKGTQYF. CDR3 sequence (DNA): TGCAGTGCTAGTTTATCGGGGCCAGGGAAGGGGACCCAGTACTTC.

This chain uses TRBV5-1 with TRBJ1-2; 9 nucleotides line up with TRBD1. The trim removed 2 bases at V and 8 bases at J, leaving 4 bases unmatched. The CDR3 is made up of 13 amino acids. The germline CDR1 and CDR2 sequences are SGHRS and YFSETQ. CDR3: CASSFPTGGGYTF. The CDR3 DNA reads as TGCGCCAGCAGCTTTCCAACAGGGGGCGGCTACACCTTC. The whole variable domain, remainder taken from reference TRBV5-1 and TRBJ1-2, is KAGVTQTPRYLIKTRGQQVTLSCSPISGHRSVSWYQQTPGQGLQFLFEYFSETQRNKGNFPGRFSGRQFSNSRSEMNVSTLELGDSALYLCASSFPTGGGYTFGSGTRLTVV.

This chain links TRBV5-1 with TRBJ2-3; perhaps TRBD2 as D (5 bases). The ends were cut back, 0 bases at V and 4 bases at J, with 18 bases in the middle. The CDR3 consists of 17 residues. In germline, CDR1 is SGHRS, CDR2 YFSETQ. The CDR3 DNA is TGCGCCAGCAGCTTGGCTGGAGGCGGGCCCTGGGCAGATACGCAGTATTTT. It encodes CASSLAGGGPWADTQYF. Drawing the rest from reference TRBV5-1 and TRBJ2-3, the complete variable domain is KAGVTQTPRYLIKTRGQQVTLSCSPISGHRSVSWYQQTPGQGLQFLFEYFSETQRNKGNFPGRFSGRQFSNSRSEMNVSTLELGDSALYLCASSLAGGGPWADTQYFGPGTRLTVL.

This clonotype turned up a few times. This chain connects TRBV27 to TRBJ2-4; D might be TRBD1 (6 bases). The germline V gene encodes CDR1 MNHEY and CDR2 SMNVEV (reference sequence). The CDR3 is made up of 12 amino acids. The V end lost 2 bases, the J end lost 8 bases, and 7 bases lay between the germline ends. This CDR3 reads CASSLKGDIQYF. The CDR3 DNA is TGTGCCAGCAGTTTAAAGGGGGACATTCAGTACTTC.

Turning to this clonotype: Its ends do not fully match the called genes, so a read error is possible. The rearrangement links TRBV12-3 or TRBV12-4 to TRBJ2-3; tentatively, D is TRBD1 or TRBD2 (6 bases each). The CDR3 totals 15 residues. DNA of the CDR3: TGTGCCAGCAGTCTCCTGGGGGGCTGGTCAGATTCGCAGTATTTT. The encoded protein is CASSLLGGWSDSQYF.

The genes are TRBV20-1 and TRBJ2-1; 8 bases align to TRBD1. The CDR3 sequence is 13 residues long. V was pared by 1 base and J by 8 bases, with 4 bases of the junction left unmatched. Germline V CDR1 and CDR2: DFQATT, SNEGSKA (reference sequence). The CDR3 nucleotides read TGCAGTGCTAGAGGGACAGGGCGGCATGAGCAGTTCTTC. Protein sequence: CSARGTGRHEQFF.